This T cell receptor (beta chain) was captured by sequencing in a study of identical twins. Deletions cut 2 bases from V and 6 bases from J, with 7 bases between. The germline V gene encodes CDR1 MNHEY and CDR2 SVGEGT. This CDR3 spans 13 amino acids. This clonotype turned up a few times. The antigen is undetermined. One entry per CDR3 protein results from TCRdb running MiXCR on the 5' RACE reads. The sample carries under 300,000 distinct CDR3 sequences, approximately 8.3% recorded once. Study conclusions and caveats: A lower insertion count was a feature of abundant cord blood beta clonotypes, with no such feature in memory repertoires.

In addition, the sample was reused for a study of yellow fever vaccine responses in identical twins.

The chain is built from TRBV6-2 or TRBV6-3 and TRBJ2-2, with D perhaps given as TRBD1 or TRBD2 (5 bases each). The receptor was isolated from a woman in her late teens or twenties in good health. The sequenced sample was CD8+ T cells sorted from blood. CDR3 amino acids: CASSYPGPGELFF. The CDR3 nucleotides read TGTGCCAGCAGTTACCCGGGGCCCGGGGAGCTGTTTTTT.